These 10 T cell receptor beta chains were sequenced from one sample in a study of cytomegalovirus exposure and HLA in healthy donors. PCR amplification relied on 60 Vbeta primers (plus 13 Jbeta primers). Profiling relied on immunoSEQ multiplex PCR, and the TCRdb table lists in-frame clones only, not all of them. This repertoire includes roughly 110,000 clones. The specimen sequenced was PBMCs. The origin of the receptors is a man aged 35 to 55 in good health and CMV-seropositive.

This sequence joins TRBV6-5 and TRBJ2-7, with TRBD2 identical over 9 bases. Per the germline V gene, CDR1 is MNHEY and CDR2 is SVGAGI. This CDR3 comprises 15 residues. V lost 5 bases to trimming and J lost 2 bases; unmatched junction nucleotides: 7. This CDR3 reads CASSRSGTSPYEQYF. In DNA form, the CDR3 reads TGTGCCAGCAGTCGATCCGGGACTAGCCCCTACGAGCAGTACTTC.

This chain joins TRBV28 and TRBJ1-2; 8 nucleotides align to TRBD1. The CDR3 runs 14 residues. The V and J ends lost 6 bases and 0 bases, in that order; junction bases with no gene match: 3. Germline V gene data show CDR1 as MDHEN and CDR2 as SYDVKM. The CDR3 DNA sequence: TGTGCCAGCAGGCGACAGGGGACTAACTATGGCTACACCTTC. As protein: CASRRQGTNYGYTF.

CDR3 sequence: CASRADRGLSSTDTQYF. CDR3 nucleotides: TGCGCCAGCAGAGCCGACAGGGGGCTATCGAGCACAGATACGCAGTATTTT. This chain connects TRBV5-1 to TRBJ2-3; TRBD1 aligns across 10 bases. The length of the CDR3 is 17 residues. V was pared by 5 bases and J by 0 bases, with 9 bases of the junction left unmatched. CDR1 is SGHRS, CDR2 YFSETQ, per germline.

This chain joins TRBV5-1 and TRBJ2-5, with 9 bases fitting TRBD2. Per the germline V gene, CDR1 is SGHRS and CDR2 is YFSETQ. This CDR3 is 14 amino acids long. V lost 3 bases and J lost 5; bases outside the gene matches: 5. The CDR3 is CASSYSGSMETQYF. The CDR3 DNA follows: TGCGCCAGCAGCTATAGCGGGAGTATGGAGACCCAGTACTTC.

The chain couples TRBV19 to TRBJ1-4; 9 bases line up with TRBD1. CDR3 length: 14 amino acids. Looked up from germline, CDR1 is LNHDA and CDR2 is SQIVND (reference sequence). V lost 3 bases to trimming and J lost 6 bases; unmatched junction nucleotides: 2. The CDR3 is CASSMDRGDEKLFF. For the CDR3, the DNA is TGTGCCAGTAGTATGGACAGGGGAGATGAAAAACTGTTTTTT.

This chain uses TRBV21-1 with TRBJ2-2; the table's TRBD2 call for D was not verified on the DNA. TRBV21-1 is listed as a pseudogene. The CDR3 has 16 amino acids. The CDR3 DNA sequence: TGTGCCAGCAGCAAAGGGGGGGGCGTTATCACCGGGGAGCTGTTTTTT. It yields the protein CASSKGGGVITGELFF.

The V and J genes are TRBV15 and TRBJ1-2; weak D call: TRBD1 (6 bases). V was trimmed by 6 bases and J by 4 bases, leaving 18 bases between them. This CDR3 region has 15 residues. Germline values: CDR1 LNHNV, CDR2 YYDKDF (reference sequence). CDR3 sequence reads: CATRNTGIFAYGYTF. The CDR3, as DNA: TGTGCCACCAGAAATACAGGGATTTTTGCCTATGGCTACACCTTC. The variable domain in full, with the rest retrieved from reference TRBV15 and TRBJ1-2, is DAMVIQNPRYQVTQFGKPVTLSCSQTLNHNVMYWYQQKSSQAPKLLFHYYDKDFNNEADTPDNFQSRRPNTSFCFLDIRSPGLGDTAMYLCATRNTGIFAYGYTFGSGTRLTVV.

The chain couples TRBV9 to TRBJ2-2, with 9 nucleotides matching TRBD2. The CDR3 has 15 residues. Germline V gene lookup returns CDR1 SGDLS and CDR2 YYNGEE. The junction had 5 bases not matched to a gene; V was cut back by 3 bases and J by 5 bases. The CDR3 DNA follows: TGTGCCAGCAGCGGTAGCGGGAGTGGAACCGGGGAGCTGTTTTTT. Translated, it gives CASSGSGSGTGELFF.

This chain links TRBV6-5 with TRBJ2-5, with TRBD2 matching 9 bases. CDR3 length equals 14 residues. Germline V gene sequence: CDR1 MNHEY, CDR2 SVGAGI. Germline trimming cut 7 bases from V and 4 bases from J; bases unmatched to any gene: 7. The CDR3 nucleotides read TGTGCCAGCACAGGCGGGAGGGCCAGAGAGACCCAGTACTTC. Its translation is CASTGGRARETQYF.

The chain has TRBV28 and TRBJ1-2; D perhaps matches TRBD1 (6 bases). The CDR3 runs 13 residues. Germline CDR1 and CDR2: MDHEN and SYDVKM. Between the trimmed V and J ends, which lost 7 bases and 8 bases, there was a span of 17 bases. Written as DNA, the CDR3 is TGTGCCAGCACTGAGGACAGATCGCGCGGCTACACCTTC. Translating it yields CASTEDRSRGYTF.